These 26 T cell receptor beta chains originate from one sample sequenced in a study of T cells in Graves' hyperthyroidism and ophthalmopathy. TCR beta CDR3 region amplification was performed from RNA transcripts. The study used the HTBI primer set for a first-round RT-PCR of the TCR CDR3. Each CDR3 protein gets one entry after TCRdb re-called the multiplex PCR reads with MiXCR. The data contain approximately 610,000 distinct CDR3 sequences, roughly 14% of them seen just once; the ten biggest clones take up approximately 4.3%. Sequencing was carried out using blood. These receptors were obtained from a woman between 35 and 50 years old with Graves' ophthalmopathy.

This clonotype came up a few times. The chain carries TRBV6-1 and TRBJ1-2; a possible D gene is TRBD1 (5 bases). The CDR3 sequence is 15 residues long. CDR1 and CDR2 (germline): MNHNS, SASEGT. Trimming pared 5 bases from V and 4 bases from J, leaving 17 bases between. CDR3 amino acids: CASSQPGLGLYGYTF. The CDR3 coding sequence is TGTGCCAGCAGTCAGCCGGGACTCGGCCTCTATGGCTACACCTTC.

A few counts support this clonotype. The chain joins TRBV29-1 to TRBJ2-7; 7 nucleotides align to TRBD1. CDR3 length: 15 amino acids. The V segment lost 6 bases and the J segment 2 bases; nucleotides outside the gene matches: 13. Germline CDR1 and CDR2: SQVTM and ANQGSEA. Written as DNA, the CDR3 is TGCAGCGTCCAGGGCCGGACAGGTTTTCCCTACGAGCAGTACTTC. The encoded protein is CSVQGRTGFPYEQYF.

This clonotype has more than one count but fewer than ten. V is TRBV20-1 and J is TRBJ2-5; 14 bases agree with TRBD2. CDR1 and CDR2 from the germline V gene are DFQATT and SNEGSKA (reference sequence). CDR3 length equals 19 residues. The J segment lost 4 bases and the V segment lost 0 bases, leaving 13 bases of the junction unmatched. CDR3 coding DNA: TGCAGTGCTAGAGATCTTGCCGGGACTAGCGGGAGAAGGGCAGAGACCCAGTACTTC. It encodes CSARDLAGTSGRRAETQYF.

The genes are TRBV29-1 and TRBJ2-6; no clear D. This CDR3 is built from 14 residues. The germline V and J ends were trimmed by 6 bases and 0 bases, with 9 bases remaining between them. Germline CDR1 is SQVTM and CDR2 is ANQGSEA. CDR3 in amino acids: CSVGRNSGANVLTF. CDR3 DNA sequence: TGCAGCGTCGGACGGAACTCTGGGGCCAACGTCCTGACTTTC.

This clonotype showed up many times. The gene calls are TRBV28 and TRBJ2-7; 8 bases map to TRBD1. This CDR3 is built from 15 residues. Unmatched junction bases numbered 11, after V lost 7 bases and J lost 3 bases. Germline V gene sequence: CDR1 MDHEN, CDR2 SYDVKM. CDR3 protein: CASTPRGQVGYEQYF. The CDR3 DNA sequence: TGTGCCAGCACCCCCCGGGGACAGGTGGGCTACGAGCAGTACTTC.

This clonotype was seen ten or more times. The chain joins TRBV27 to TRBJ1-1; the match to TRBD1 covers 12 bases. The germline V gene has CDR1 MNHEY and CDR2 SMNVEV (reference sequence). The CDR3 spans 14 residues. Germline trimming cut 4 bases from V and 12 bases from J; bases unmatched to any gene: 9. CDR3 DNA sequence: TGTGCCAGCAGTTCGGGGACAGGGGGCGAGGGAACTTTCTTT. Residues: CASSSGTGGEGTFF.

This clonotype was recorded many times. This rearrangement joins TRBV11-3 to TRBJ2-1, with TRBD2 matching 8 bases. The germline V gene encodes CDR1 SGHNT and CDR2 YENEEA. After removal of 2 bases from V and 7 bases from J, the junction contained 4 bases not matched to a gene. The CDR3 loop spans 14 amino acids. The chain's CDR3 is CASSLRPGGNEQFF. As DNA, the CDR3 is TGTGCCAGCAGCTTAAGACCGGGGGGGAATGAGCAGTTCTTC.

This chain links TRBV12-3 or TRBV12-4 with TRBJ1-1; D is perhaps TRBD1 (6 bases). This CDR3 has 16 amino acids. V was clipped by 5 bases and J by 0 bases, with 16 bases between them. CDR3 bases: TGTGCCAGCAGTCCCCTTGGACAGCTCATGAACACTGAAGCTTTCTTT. This encodes CASSPLGQLMNTEAFF.

This clonotype was counted ten times or more. The genes are TRBV7-3 and TRBJ1-1; D ambiguous. Germline CDR1 and CDR2: SGHTA and FQGTGA. Trimming pared 5 bases from V and 0 bases from J, leaving 7 bases between. The CDR3 has 13 amino acids. This chain's CDR3 is CASSINMNTEAFF. As DNA, the CDR3 is TGTGCCAGCAGCATAAACATGAACACTGAAGCTTTCTTT.

This clonotype was seen repeatedly, ten times or more. The J gene is TRBJ2-1, the V gene TRBV7-2; 7 positions match TRBD1. Germline V gene sequence: CDR1 SGHTA, CDR2 FQGNSA. The CDR3 extends over 15 amino acids. V shed 5 bases, J shed 4 bases, and the junction held 8 bases outside the gene matches. The CDR3 loop is CASSITGASYNEQFF. Written as DNA, the CDR3 is TGTGCCAGCAGCATTACAGGGGCTTCTTACAATGAGCAGTTCTTC.

This clonotype was picked up many times. The rearrangement uses TRBV6-5 and TRBJ1-1, with D possibly TRBD1 on 5 matching bases. There are 15 residues in the CDR3. CDR1 and CDR2 (germline): MNHEY, SVGAGI. The germline V and J ends were trimmed by 4 bases and 0 bases, with 12 bases remaining between them. This CDR3 reads CASSLDSWLNTEAFF. The DNA of the CDR3 is TGTGCCAGCAGTTTAGACAGTTGGTTGAACACTGAAGCTTTCTTT.

This clonotype was counted ten times or more. The genes are TRBV7-9 and TRBJ1-2; D is uncertain. V gave up 7 bases and J gave up 1 base, with 10 bases separating them. This CDR3 contains 13 residues. Per germline, CDR1 SEHNR and CDR2 FQNEAQ (reference sequence). The CDR3 sequence is CASTPQVNYGYTF. CDR3 DNA sequence: TGTGCCAGCACCCCACAAGTTAACTATGGCTACACCTTC.

This clonotype showed up just a few times. The chain uses TRBV20-1 and TRBJ2-4; no definite D call. The CDR3 covers 11 residues. In germline, CDR1 is DFQATT, CDR2 SNEGSKA (reference sequence). The CDR3 reads CRAGHKNIQYF. The CDR3, as DNA: TGCAGGGCCGGCCACAAAAACATTCAGTACTTC.

The chain uses TRBV10-1 and TRBJ2-5, with TRBD2 identical over 8 bases. The CDR3 extends over 16 amino acids. The germline CDR1 and CDR2 sequences are WNHNN and SYGVQD (reference sequence). Trimming cost V 4 bases and J 5 bases; bases outside gene matches: 12. Here the CDR3 DNA reads TGCGCCAGCAGTGCGGTATTCGGGAGGGCCCTCGAGACCCAGTACTTC. This gives the protein CASSAVFGRALETQYF.

This clonotype was seen at least ten times. The V call is TRBV30, the J call TRBJ1-1; D unresolved. The CDR3 runs to 14 residues. Germline loops: CDR1 GTSNPN, CDR2 SVGIG (reference sequence). Between the trimmed V and J ends, which lost 0 bases and 0 bases, there was a span of 8 bases. The CDR3 loop is CAWSVRGVNTEAFF. CDR3 in DNA: TGTGCCTGGAGTGTACGAGGCGTGAACACTGAAGCTTTCTTT.

The rearrangement uses TRBV11-2 and TRBJ1-1, with D possibly being TRBD1 (5 bases). Germline V CDR1 and CDR2: SGHAT, FQNNGV. Trimming stripped 1 base from V and 7 bases from J, with 13 bases between. The CDR3 has 14 residues. CDR3 DNA sequence: TGTGCCAGCAGCTTAGGCGAGGGGTCAGGTGAAGCTTTCTTT. Translation: CASSLGEGSGEAFF.

This clonotype was seen more than once but under ten times. This rearrangement joins TRBV20-1 to TRBJ2-5; D ambiguous. Trimming pared 4 bases from V and 0 bases from J, leaving 6 bases between. CDR1 is DFQATT and CDR2 is SNEGSKA in the germline V gene (reference sequence). The length of the CDR3 is 12 residues. The CDR3 DNA is TGCAGTGCTAACGGAAACCAAGAGACCCAGTACTTC. Protein: CSANGNQETQYF.

This clonotype came up many times. This rearrangement joins TRBV6-5 to TRBJ2-7; TRBD1 or TRBD2 may be the D gene (5 bases each). V was shortened by 3 bases and J by 2 bases, with 14 bases between the two germline ends. CDR1 and CDR2 (germline): MNHEY, SVGAGI. The CDR3 contains 15 residues. Here the CDR3 reads CASSYDSGTPYEQYF. The CDR3 DNA is TGTGCCAGCAGTTATGACAGTGGGACCCCCTACGAGCAGTACTTC.

The sample holds many counts of this clonotype. The chain couples TRBV11-2 to TRBJ2-7, with TRBD2 matching over 14 bases. In germline, CDR1 is SGHAT, CDR2 FQNNGV. Trimming removed 2 bases from V and 6 bases from J; junction bases left unmatched: 9. This CDR3 is built from 17 residues. The CDR3 sequence is CASSLRTSGRWDVEQYF. In DNA form, the CDR3 reads TGTGCCAGCAGCTTAAGGACTAGCGGGAGGTGGGACGTCGAGCAGTACTTC.

In this sample, this clonotype turned up many times. This chain connects TRBV6-4 to TRBJ1-5; 10 bases are shared with TRBD1. The ends lost 3 bases at V and 7 bases at J; junction bases unmatched: 9. The CDR3 extends over 16 amino acids. CDR1 and CDR2 from the germline V gene are MRHNA and SNTAGT. The CDR3 here is CASSDGTGALRQPQHF. DNA for the CDR3: TGTGCCAGCAGTGATGGGACAGGGGCGCTCAGACAGCCCCAGCATTTT.

V is TRBV5-1 and J is TRBJ2-2, with D unclear. Looked up from germline, CDR1 is SGHRS and CDR2 is YFSETQ. This CDR3 is built from 16 residues. V was cut by 0 bases and J by 5 bases, with 14 bases left in between. In nucleotides, the CDR3 is TGCGCCAGCAGCTTGGTGGCCGAGAGTACTACCGGGGAGCTGTTTTTT. This codes for CASSLVAESTTGELFF.

The chain links TRBV7-9 to TRBJ2-7, with a weak D call TRBD1 (6 bases). Germline assignment: CDR1 SEHNR and CDR2 FQNEAQ (reference sequence). The CDR3 sequence is 15 residues long. Between the trimmed V and J ends, which lost 7 bases and 1 base, there was a span of 17 bases. This CDR3 is CASTLTGDISYEQYF. The CDR3 DNA is TGTGCCAGCACCCTGACAGGAGATATTTCCTACGAGCAGTACTTC.

This clonotype was observed at least ten times. V is TRBV2 and J is TRBJ1-2; a possible D gene is TRBD1 (5 bases). This CDR3 comprises 13 residues. V was pared by 6 bases and J by 2 bases, with 10 bases between. The germline CDR1 and CDR2 sequences are SNHLY and FYNNEI. DNA for the CDR3: TGTGCCAGCAGCTGGGGGGGGAACTATGGCTACACCTTC. Protein product: CASSWGGNYGYTF. The full variable domain, rest sourced from reference TRBV2 and TRBJ1-2, is EPEVTQTPSHQVTQMGQEVILRCVPISNHLYFYWYRQILGQKVEFLVSFYNNEISEKSEIFDDQFSVERPDGSNFTLKIRSTKLEDSAMYFCASSWGGNYGYTFGSGTRLTVV.

This clonotype was seen at least ten times. V usage is TRBV18 and J usage is TRBJ1-1; D is unclear. CDR1 is KGHSH and CDR2 is LQKENI in the germline V gene. This CDR3 spans 14 amino acids. V gave up 5 bases and J gave up 4 bases, with 14 bases separating them. In DNA, the CDR3 is TGTGCCAGCTCAGATTACGGATGGGCCACTGAAGCTTTCTTT. As protein: CASSDYGWATEAFF.

The chain couples TRBV6-5 to TRBJ2-3; D call uncertain. The CDR3 extends over 16 amino acids. The V gene's germline CDR1 is MNHEY and CDR2 SVGAGI. Trimming left V 2 bases short and J 6 bases short, with 18 bases between. As DNA, the CDR3 is TGTGCCAGCAGTTACCTCGGCCCGGCCCCCCCGGATACGCAGTATTTT. This gives the protein CASSYLGPAPPDTQYF.

This clonotype was observed a few times. The gene calls are TRBV3-1 and TRBJ1-5; the D gene is possibly TRBD1 (6 bases). V lost 0 bases, J lost 9 bases, and 15 bases lay in between. The germline V gene encodes CDR1 LGHDT and CDR2 YNNKEL (reference sequence). The CDR3 extends over 15 amino acids. In nucleotides, the CDR3 is TGTGCCAGCAGCCAAGATATGGGGGCATGGGGGCCCCAGCATTTT. Encoded protein: CASSQDMGAWGPQHF.